What follows are 10 T cell receptor beta chains derived from one specimen sequenced in a study of cytomegalovirus exposure and HLA in healthy donors. Primers included in the PCR were 60 Vbeta and 13 Jbeta primers. TCRdb's copy holds only in-frame clones and misses some; the assay was immunoSEQ multiplex PCR. The sample records 160,000 or so clones, 84% being singletons. The material sequenced was PBMCs. Every receptor here comes from a man between 18 and 35 years old in good health and CMV-seronegative.

V and J are TRBV15 and TRBJ1-5; TRBD1 agrees at 9 bases. With V trimmed by 6 bases and J by 6 bases, 6 bases remained unmatched. The CDR3 is 14 residues long. In germline, CDR1 is LNHNV, CDR2 YYDKDF (reference sequence). The CDR3 region has the DNA TGTGCCACCAGTCTTACAGGGGGCTTTCAGCCCCAGCATTTT. Translating it yields CATSLTGGFQPQHF.

The chain links TRBV14 to TRBJ1-3; 7 positions agree with TRBD1. After removal of 4 bases from V and 4 bases from J, the junction contained 19 bases not matched to a gene. This CDR3 region has 19 residues. The germline V gene encodes CDR1 SGHDN and CDR2 FVKESK. The CDR3 is CASSPKTGDPRHWGNTIYF. As DNA, the CDR3 is TGTGCCAGCAGCCCGAAAACAGGGGACCCGAGGCATTGGGGAAACACCATATATTTT.

This clone was seen just once. This chain connects TRBV7-2 to TRBJ2-4, with D possibly matching TRBD2 (6 bases). Germline CDR1 SGHTA, CDR2 FQGNSA. The CDR3 consists of 14 residues. Trimming took off 5 bases at V and 4 bases at J, with 12 bases between the two ends. CDR3 in amino acids: CASSLQRAKNIQYF. The CDR3 nucleotides are TGTGCCAGCAGCCTTCAGCGGGCGAAAAACATTCAGTACTTC.

There are a few counts of this clone. The CDR3 DNA reads TGTGCCAGCAGTGACAGGGAAAAATCCTACAATGAGCAGTTCTTC. It specifies CASSDREKSYNEQFF. V and J are TRBV9 and TRBJ2-1, with 7 positions matching TRBD1. Germline V gene lookup returns CDR1 SGDLS and CDR2 YYNGEE. V shed 5 bases, J shed 1 base, and the junction held 6 bases outside the gene matches. This CDR3 is 15 amino acids long.

V is TRBV6-5 and J is TRBJ2-2; 8 bases agree with TRBD1. With V trimmed by 7 bases and J by 6 bases, 1 base remained unmatched. The V gene's germline CDR1 is MNHEY and CDR2 SVGAGI. This CDR3 spans 12 amino acids. The CDR3 here is CASKDRAGELFF. The CDR3 DNA follows: TGTGCCAGCAAGGACAGGGCCGGGGAGCTGTTTTTT.

V usage is TRBV19 and J usage is TRBJ2-3; 11 positions match TRBD1. V dropped 2 bases and J dropped 4; count of bases not matched to a gene: 11. This CDR3 contains 18 residues. Germline V CDR1 and CDR2: LNHDA, SQIVND (reference sequence). For the CDR3, the DNA is TGTGCCAGTAGTATAAGTTCGGGAGGGACAGGGGGTTCAGATACGCAGTATTTT. It specifies CASSISSGGTGGSDTQYF.

V gene TRBV7-6 combines with J gene TRBJ2-1, with TRBD2 identical over 12 bases. There are 19 residues in the CDR3. CDR1 and CDR2 (germline): SGHVS, FNYEAQ. The trim removed 1 base at V and 0 bases at J, leaving 7 bases unmatched. The CDR3 DNA reads TGTGCCAGCAGCTTAGGGACTAGCGGGGCACAGAGCTCCTACAATGAGCAGTTCTTC. Amino acids: CASSLGTSGAQSSYNEQFF. The complete variable domain, with remaining parts taken from reference TRBV7-6 and TRBJ2-1, reads GAGVSQSPRYKVTKRGQDVALRCDPISGHVSLYWYRQALGQGPEFLTYFNYEAQQDKSGLPNDRFSAERPEGSISTLTIQRTEQRDSAMYRCASSLGTSGAQSSYNEQFFGPGTRLTVL.

The chain recombines TRBV15 with TRBJ2-5; D is possibly TRBD2 (5 bases). The CDR3 contains 15 residues. The germline V and J ends were trimmed by 1 base and 5 bases, with 14 bases remaining between them. Germline values: CDR1 LNHNV, CDR2 YYDKDF (reference sequence). The CDR3 coding sequence is TGTGCCACCAGCAGAGCCGGGGAAGGGTCGGAGACCCAGTACTTC. Its protein product is CATSRAGEGSETQYF.

The CDR3 DNA reads TGTGCCAGCAGCTGGACAGGGCTGGGGGAGCAGTACTTC. Its translation: CASSWTGLGEQYF. This chain joins TRBV7-2 and TRBJ2-5; 8 bases are shared with TRBD1. V was pared by 4 bases and J by 11 bases, with 9 bases of the junction left unmatched. This CDR3 is 13 amino acids long. Germline lookup yields CDR1 SGHTA and CDR2 FQGNSA.

CDR3 DNA: TGTGCCAGCAGCTTACTAGCTGGGGGCCAAATCGGGGAGCTGTTTTTT. It encodes CASSLLAGGQIGELFF. The V gene is TRBV7-9, the J gene TRBJ2-2, with a weak D call TRBD1 (6 bases). V was shortened by 2 bases and J by 7 bases, with 17 bases between the two germline ends. Germline V gene data show CDR1 as SEHNR and CDR2 as FQNEAQ (reference sequence). The CDR3 has 16 amino acids.